The present TCR beta chain was sequenced within a study of T-cell memory formation after mild COVID-19. Across the study: In these data, TCR clusters were largely donor specific. Findings of the study overall: Mostly located in CM and EM were contracting CD4+ clones, with contracting CD8+ clones located in EMRA.

Barcoded TCR alpha and TCR beta cDNA libraries with UMIs came from 5'RACE using constant-segment primers. TCRdb fed the 5' RACE reads into MiXCR, producing one record per CDR3 protein. The repertoire holds 250,000 to 350,000 distinct CDR3 sequences, with approximately 15% as singletons. This clonotype has a handful of counts. What it recognizes is unknown. Germline CDR1 reads SGHVS; CDR2 reads FNYEAQ. The CDR3 is 14 residues long. Trimming shortened V by 1 base and J by 4 bases, and 8 bases separated the two germline ends. The clonotype comes from a young man who had mild COVID-19 (a few samples of this study predate the infection). Cell type and time point are not known. The genes are TRBV7-6 and TRBJ1-5, with a possible D match to TRBD1 (5 bases). Sequencing input: PBMCs or a T cell subset sorted from them (not recorded which). DNA of the CDR3: TGTGCCAGCAGCTTAGAGGCAGGGAATCAGCCCCAGCATTTT. Residues: CASSLEAGNQPQHF.